Below are 28 T cell receptor beta chains sequenced from a single sample in a study of shared clonotypes between healthy human individuals. Assay: immunoSEQ multiplex PCR; the TCRdb copy retains only in-frame clones and omits some. Of some 1.5 million clones listed, over 95% are singletons. What was sequenced was naive CD4+ T cells sorted from blood. The sample's subset: CD45RA+ positively selected. The receptor source for this set is a young man in good health.

The CDR3 region has the DNA TGCGCCAGCAGAGAAGGACAGGGCTACAATGAGCAGTTCTTC. It is translated as CASREGQGYNEQFF. This sequence joins TRBV5-1 and TRBJ2-1; 8 positions match TRBD1. The CDR3 contains 14 residues. Germline-derived CDR1 and CDR2 are SGHRS and YFSETQ. V dropped 5 bases and J dropped 3; count of bases not matched to a gene: 4.

V gene TRBV5-5 combines with J gene TRBJ2-1; D may match TRBD1 or TRBD2 (5 bases each). This CDR3 spans 15 amino acids. Trimming pared 4 bases from V and 0 bases from J, leaving 11 bases between. Germline CDR1 is SGHKS and CDR2 is YYEKEE (reference sequence). The CDR3 region has the DNA TGTGCCAGCAGCGTGACGGGACCCTCCTACAATGAGCAGTTCTTC. As protein: CASSVTGPSYNEQFF.

The chain recombines TRBV5-4 with TRBJ2-1, with 8 nucleotides matching TRBD2. The junction had 9 bases not matched to a gene; V was cut back by 1 base and J by 6 bases. The CDR3 contains 16 residues. The germline V gene encodes CDR1 SGHNT and CDR2 YYREEE (reference sequence). The CDR3 nucleotides read TGTGCCAGCAGCTTGTCCGGGACTAGGGCTTCCAATGAGCAGTTCTTC. This codes for CASSLSGTRASNEQFF.

This clone is a singleton in its sample. The rearrangement uses TRBV12-5 and TRBJ2-5, with D perhaps matching TRBD1 (5 bases). Germline CDR1 and CDR2: LGHNT and FRNRAP. V lost 4 bases and J lost 1, with 13 bases in between. The CDR3 spans 15 residues. In DNA form, the CDR3 reads TGTGCTAGTGGTTATTTGGACACCCTCCAAGAGACCCAGTACTTC. Its translation is CASGYLDTLQETQYF. Based on the CDR3 plus reference TRBV12-5 and TRBJ2-5, the full variable domain is DARVTQTPRHKVTEMGQEVTMRCQPILGHNTVFWYRQTMMQGLELLAYFRNRAPLDDSGMPKDRFSAEMPDATLATLKIQPSEPRDSAVYFCASGYLDTLQETQYFGPGTRLLVL.

Notes on this clone: A junction boundary mismatches the germline segment, possibly from a read error. The identical CDR3 is also encoded by other nucleotide sequences in the sample. The V and J genes are TRBV6-1 and TRBJ2-2; D is ambiguous. This CDR3 region has 13 residues. Germline CDR1 and CDR2: MNHNS and SASEGT. In DNA, the CDR3 is TGTGCCAGCGGTGATCGGAACACCGGGGAGCTGTTTTTT. Encoded protein: CASGDRNTGELFF.

The chain uses TRBV7-9 and TRBJ1-3, with D perhaps TRBD1 (5 bases). Germline loops: CDR1 SEHNR, CDR2 FQNEAQ (reference sequence). The CDR3 totals 17 residues. Trimming removed 3 bases from V and 0 bases from J, with 15 bases in between. The CDR3 nucleotides are TGTGCCAGCAGCTTTACCGTTGGGGCCAACTCTGGAAACACCATATATTTT. The encoded protein is CASSFTVGANSGNTIYF.

V and J are TRBV18 and TRBJ2-5; 7 bases are shared with TRBD2. In germline, CDR1 is KGHSH, CDR2 LQKENI. The CDR3 is 15 residues long. Germline trimming cut 1 base from V and 0 bases from J; bases unmatched to any gene: 2. CDR3 loop: CASSPQRGNQETQYF. The CDR3 DNA reads TGTGCCAGCTCACCACAGCGGGGTAACCAAGAGACCCAGTACTTC.

The chain carries TRBV9 and TRBJ2-1, with D possibly TRBD1 on 5 matching bases. The length of the CDR3 is 12 residues. CDR1 is SGDLS, CDR2 YYNGEE, per germline. Deletions cut 1 base from V and 8 bases from J, with 7 bases between. The CDR3 protein is CASSVQGDEQFF. CDR3 sequence (DNA): TGTGCCAGCAGCGTACAGGGTGATGAGCAGTTCTTC.

The CDR3 spells CASRARGDQPQHF. CDR3 coding DNA: TGTGCCAGCAGAGCGAGGGGGGACCAGCCCCAGCATTTT. The chain couples TRBV27 to TRBJ1-5; perhaps TRBD1 as D (6 bases). The CDR3 loop spans 13 amino acids. V shed 6 bases and J shed 7 bases, with 13 bases lying between them. Germline assignment: CDR1 MNHEY and CDR2 SMNVEV (reference sequence).

The V and J genes are TRBV9 and TRBJ2-3; no firm D call. Looked up from germline, CDR1 is SGDLS and CDR2 is YYNGEE. This CDR3 is 16 amino acids long. V lost 0 bases, J lost 7 bases, and 18 bases lay in between. This CDR3 reads CASSVGPVIGGNTQYF. For the CDR3, the DNA is TGTGCCAGCAGCGTAGGGCCCGTAATAGGTGGAAATACGCAGTATTTT. Filled out from reference TRBV9 and TRBJ2-3, the complete variable domain reads DSGVTQTPKHLITATGQRVTLRCSPRSGDLSVYWYQQSLDQGLQFLIQYYNGEERAKGNILERFSAQQFPDLHSELNLSSLELGDSALYFCASSVGPVIGGNTQYFGPGTRLTVL.

The chain carries TRBV6-5 and TRBJ2-7; either TRBD1 or TRBD2 may supply D (6 bases each). V lost 6 bases to trimming and J lost 0 bases, with 15 bases between them. CDR1 MNHEY and CDR2 SVGAGI come from the germline V gene. The CDR3 sequence is 15 residues long. DNA for the CDR3: TGTGCCAGCAGCGGGGGCGGGCTTAGCTCCTACGAGCAGTACTTC. As protein: CASSGGGLSSYEQYF.

The J gene is TRBJ2-1, the V gene TRBV7-2; D is possibly TRBD2 (6 bases). V dropped 5 bases and J dropped 12 bases, with 11 bases sitting between them. This CDR3 is 11 amino acids long. The germline CDR1 and CDR2 sequences are SGHTA and FQGNSA. Here the CDR3 DNA reads TGTGCCAGCAGCGGAGGGGCGGTGCAGTTCTTC. Translation: CASSGGAVQFF.

This clone was picked up a small number of times. The rearrangement uses TRBV28 and TRBJ2-7; 12 bases match TRBD2. Germline V gene lookup returns CDR1 MDHEN and CDR2 SYDVKM. Trimming at V came to 4 bases and at J to 1 base, leaving 8 bases not matched to a gene. This CDR3 has 17 amino acids. The DNA for the CDR3 is TGTGCCAGCAGTTCGCCTTTAGGACTAGCGGGGTCCTACGAGCAGTACTTC. Translation: CASSSPLGLAGSYEQYF.

The V call is TRBV10-2, the J call TRBJ2-1; 9 bases agree with TRBD2. Germline CDR1 WSHSY, CDR2 SAAADI. The J segment lost 8 bases and the V segment lost 2 bases, leaving 13 bases of the junction unmatched. The CDR3 has 17 residues. The CDR3 region is CASSEMIFAGGIHEQFF. In DNA, the CDR3 is TGCGCCAGCAGTGAGATGATTTTCGCGGGAGGGATCCATGAGCAGTTCTTC.

V gene TRBV9 combines with J gene TRBJ2-1, with TRBD2 identical over 12 bases. CDR1 and CDR2 from the germline V gene are SGDLS and YYNGEE. V lost 0 bases and J lost 8; bases outside the gene matches: 9. The CDR3 sequence is 17 residues long. CDR3: CASSVDLAGGLRYEQFF. The CDR3, as DNA: TGTGCCAGCAGCGTAGATCTAGCGGGAGGGCTTAGGTATGAGCAGTTCTTC.

The rearrangement joins TRBV9 to TRBJ2-2; D possibly corresponds to TRBD1 (6 bases). Germline-derived CDR1 and CDR2 are SGDLS and YYNGEE. The ends were cut back, 1 base at V and 6 bases at J, with 16 bases in the middle. The CDR3 is made up of 16 amino acids. The CDR3 here is CASSVNYRDLPGELFF. The CDR3 nucleotides read TGTGCCAGCAGCGTAAATTACAGGGACCTCCCCGGGGAGCTGTTTTTT.

This chain uses TRBV15 with TRBJ2-7, with D perhaps TRBD1 or TRBD2 (6 bases each). The CDR3 totals 15 residues. Per germline, CDR1 LNHNV and CDR2 YYDKDF (reference sequence). V gave up 3 bases and J gave up 3 bases, with 15 bases separating them. In DNA, the CDR3 is TGTGCCACCAGCAGTCCCCCGGGGGACAACTACGAGCAGTACTTC. It is translated as CATSSPPGDNYEQYF.

This rearrangement joins TRBV2 to TRBJ2-5; maybe TRBD1 (5 bases). The V end lost 6 bases, the J end lost 0 bases, and 17 bases lay between the germline ends. The CDR3 contains 16 residues. Germline CDR1 SNHLY, CDR2 FYNNEI. The CDR3 DNA sequence: TGTGCCAGCAGCCTACAGGTTTTGGGGTACCAAGAGACCCAGTACTTC. This gives the protein CASSLQVLGYQETQYF.

A word on this clone: A read error may account for a junction end that differs from germline. DNA for the CDR3: TGTGCCAGCAGTGTTCACAACCAAAAGACCCAGTACTTC. Amino acid sequence: CASSVHNQKTQYF. The gene calls are TRBV6-1 and TRBJ2-5; D is ambiguous. Germline CDR1 reads MNHNS; CDR2 reads SASEGT. CDR3 length: 13 amino acids.

This clone turned up a few times. The chain recombines TRBV6-1 with TRBJ1-5; 10 bases fit TRBD1. CDR3 size: 15 residues. The J segment lost 4 bases and the V segment lost 7 bases, leaving 7 bases of the junction unmatched. Per germline, CDR1 MNHNS and CDR2 SASEGT. The CDR3 region is CASTSGTGENQPQHF. The CDR3 coding sequence is TGTGCCAGCACCTCCGGGACAGGGGAAAATCAGCCCCAGCATTTT.

The V and J genes are TRBV18 and TRBJ2-7, with TRBD1 identical over 10 bases. Germline loops: CDR1 KGHSH, CDR2 LQKENI. Germline trimming cut 3 bases from V and 6 bases from J; bases unmatched to any gene: 8. This CDR3 spans 15 amino acids. CDR3 residues: CASSPAHDRGPEQYF. The CDR3 DNA reads as TGTGCCAGCTCACCCGCACATGACAGGGGGCCCGAGCAGTACTTC.

CDR3 nucleotides: TGTGCCAGTAGAATGACACAGGGCTCCTACGAGCAGTACTTC. This translates into CASRMTQGSYEQYF. The genes are TRBV19 and TRBJ2-7, with a possible D match to TRBD1 (6 bases). Trimming pared 6 bases from V and 0 bases from J, leaving 12 bases between. The CDR3 spans 14 residues. CDR1 and CDR2 from the germline V gene are LNHDA and SQIVND (reference sequence).

The CDR3, as DNA: TGTGCCAGCATCGGGGTTGGAAACACCATATATTTT. Its protein is CASIGVGNTIYF. The genes are TRBV6-1 and TRBJ1-3; D is ambiguous. Germline V gene data show CDR1 as MNHNS and CDR2 as SASEGT. The CDR3 sequence is 12 residues long. V was pared by 7 bases and J by 3 bases, with 7 bases between.

This clone was picked up one time. CDR3 in amino acids: CASSPDKNTGELFF. In nucleotides, the CDR3 is TGTGCCAGCAGCCCCGACAAGAACACCGGGGAGCTGTTTTTT. This sequence joins TRBV13 and TRBJ2-2; D unclear. V was trimmed by 5 bases and J by 1 base, leaving 8 bases between them. Looked up from germline, CDR1 is PRHDT and CDR2 is FYEKMQ (reference sequence). The CDR3 length is 14 residues.

The chain combines TRBV28 with TRBJ2-7; D unresolved. From germline, CDR1 is MDHEN and CDR2 SYDVKM. With 2 bases removed from V and 6 bases from J, the gap between germline ends came to 5 bases. The CDR3 totals 11 residues. The CDR3 DNA reads as TGTGCCAGCAGTTTACCGACCGAGCAGTACTTC. Translating gives CASSLPTEQYF.

The chain uses TRBV10-3 and TRBJ2-1; the match to TRBD1 covers 8 bases. V trimming: 7 bases; J trimming: 2 bases; junction bases outside the gene matches: 1. The CDR3 is 13 residues long. Germline V gives CDR1 ENHRY, CDR2 SYGVKD. The CDR3 coding sequence is TGTGCCATCAAGGGACAGGCCTACAATGAGCAGTTCTTC. Encoded protein: CAIKGQAYNEQFF.

The rearrangement uses TRBV18 and TRBJ1-1; TRBD1 agrees at 8 bases. CDR1 and CDR2 from the germline V gene are KGHSH and LQKENI. This CDR3 comprises 15 residues. With V trimmed by 4 bases and J by 0 bases, 4 bases remained unmatched. The CDR3 nucleotides are TGTGCCAGCTCACTTGACAGGGGCCTGAACACTGAAGCTTTCTTT. It is translated as CASSLDRGLNTEAFF.

J is TRBJ2-4 and V is TRBV5-1, with D maybe TRBD1 (6 bases). The CDR3 length is 13 residues. V dropped 4 bases and J dropped 8 bases, with 13 bases sitting between them. Germline CDR1 and CDR2: SGHRS and YFSETQ. CDR3 loop: CASSRGRGDIQYF. Here the CDR3 DNA reads TGCGCCAGCAGCCGGGGCAGGGGAGACATTCAGTACTTC.